This TCR beta chain was recorded in a study of vaccination and CD4 T cells after COVID-19. Turning to the study itself: Each person enrolled got two BNT162b2 or mRNA-1273 vaccine doses.

A word on this clonotype: The target antigen is unknown.

Described treatment: approximately nine-day PBMC culture with coronavirus spike peptide pools or control peptides (ViraFEST assay). ViraFEST used peptide pools to expand antigen-specific T cells, then sequenced TCRs. V lost 5 bases to trimming and J lost 0 bases, with 19 bases between them. This CDR3 contains 17 residues. The germline gives CDR1 SGHAT, CDR2 FQNNGV. The Oncomine TCR Beta short-read assay was applied to DNA of cultured CD4+ T cells. TCRdb fed the PCR reads into MiXCR, producing one record per CDR3 protein. The sample gives about 15,000 distinct CDR3 sequences, roughly two fifths of which show up once; roughly 8.8% is in the top ten.

The sample comprised CD4+ T cells from blood, cultured in vitro. The chain uses TRBV11-2 and TRBJ1-1, with D maybe TRBD1 (6 bases). This receptor was taken from a human donor who had recovered from COVID-19. CDR3 in amino acids: CASSSSLGTSMNTEAFF. The CDR3 bases are TGTGCCAGCAGCAGCTCCCTCGGGACAAGCATGAACACTGAAGCTTTCTTT.